Presented here are 13 T cell receptor beta chains from one specimen sequenced in a study of shared clonotypes between healthy human individuals. Profiled with immunoSEQ multiplex PCR; TCRdb holds only in-frame clones, not every one. The sample contains about 750,000 clones, nearly 95% of which appear only once. CD45RO-negative cells were positively selected for CCR7, leaving out terminally differentiated effector memory CD45RA+ cells. The sequencing sample was made of naive CD8+ T cells sorted from blood. These receptors were obtained from a man aged 25-45 years in good health.

The gene calls are TRBV14 and TRBJ1-1, with TRBD1 identical over 9 bases. In germline, CDR1 is SGHDN, CDR2 FVKESK. The CDR3 length is 15 residues. V lost 0 bases, J lost 5 bases, and 4 bases stayed unmatched. The CDR3 loop reads CASSQEGTGRTEAFF. In nucleotides, the CDR3 is TGTGCCAGCAGCCAAGAGGGGACAGGGAGGACTGAAGCTTTCTTT.

CDR3 region: CASRMDLNEQFF. The CDR3 DNA sequence: TGCGCCAGCCGGATGGATCTCAATGAGCAGTTCTTC. The J gene is TRBJ2-1, the V gene TRBV5-1; no clear D. Germline CDR1 SGHRS, CDR2 YFSETQ. CDR3 length: 12 amino acids. V dropped 7 bases and J dropped 6 bases, with 11 bases sitting between them.

The chain uses TRBV9 and TRBJ2-1; D may be TRBD2 (6 bases). Trimming shortened V by 2 bases and J by 4 bases, and 13 bases separated the two germline ends. This CDR3 contains 15 residues. Germline V lookup: CDR1 SGDLS, CDR2 YYNGEE. The CDR3 reads CASSVRGAVYNEQFF. CDR3 DNA: TGTGCCAGCAGCGTCCGCGGGGCCGTATACAATGAGCAGTTCTTC.

This clone was detected once. This rearrangement joins TRBV4-3 to TRBJ2-7; D remains unclear. Germline V gene data show CDR1 as LGHNA and CDR2 as YSLEER. The CDR3 extends over 16 amino acids. V gave up 2 bases and J gave up 5 bases, with 19 bases separating them. CDR3 residues: CASSQNRASVKDEQYF. CDR3 coding DNA: TGCGCCAGCAGCCAAAACCGGGCAAGTGTTAAAGACGAGCAGTACTTC.

This chain links TRBV7-9 with TRBJ1-4; 10 bases are shared with TRBD1. Looked up from germline, CDR1 is SEHNR and CDR2 is FQNEAQ (reference sequence). This CDR3 comprises 15 residues. Trimming removed 5 bases from V and 7 bases from J; junction bases left unmatched: 7. The CDR3 protein is CASSRSGQGSEKLFF. Here the CDR3 DNA reads TGTGCCAGCAGCCGTTCGGGACAGGGGAGTGAAAAACTGTTTTTT.

This sequence joins TRBV5-1 and TRBJ2-1, with 13 bases lining up with TRBD2. J gave up 8 bases and V 4 bases, and 9 bases lay outside the gene matches. The CDR3 consists of 16 residues. Per the germline V gene, CDR1 is SGHRS and CDR2 is YFSETQ. The CDR3 protein is CASSRGLAGAFDEQFF. The CDR3 DNA sequence: TGCGCCAGCAGCCGCGGACTAGCGGGAGCGTTCGATGAGCAGTTCTTC.

The chain combines TRBV5-8 with TRBJ2-7; D may be TRBD2 (6 bases). Trimming left V 5 bases short and J 2 bases short, with 14 bases between. This CDR3 contains 14 residues. Germline-derived CDR1 and CDR2 are SGHTS and YDEGEE. The CDR3 bases are TGTGCCAGCAGACCACCGGGGGAGGCCTACGAGCAGTACTTC. Its protein is CASRPPGEAYEQYF. Full variable domain (rest looked up from reference TRBV5-8 and TRBJ2-7): EAGVTQSPTHLIKTRGQQATLRCSPISGHTSVYWYQQALGLGLQFLLWYDEGEERNRGNFPPRFSGRQFPNYSSELNVNALELEDSALYLCASRPPGEAYEQYFGPGTRLTVT.

The chain recombines TRBV6-6 with TRBJ1-1, with D possibly TRBD1 on 5 matching bases. Looked up from germline, CDR1 is MNHNY and CDR2 is SVGAGI (reference sequence). V shed 6 bases and J shed 1 base, with 9 bases lying between them. The CDR3 runs 13 residues. The CDR3, as DNA: TGTGCCAGCAGCCCAACAGGGAACACTGAAGCTTTCTTT. It translates to CASSPTGNTEAFF.

The rearrangement joins TRBV11-3 to TRBJ2-2; D perhaps matches TRBD1 (6 bases). Germline V gene sequence: CDR1 SGHNT, CDR2 YENEEA. V lost 5 bases to trimming and J lost 1 base, with 11 bases between them. The CDR3 spans 15 residues. The CDR3 protein is CASSDRRMNTGELFF. The CDR3 DNA sequence: TGTGCCAGCAGCGACAGGAGAATGAACACCGGGGAGCTGTTTTTT.

The chain joins TRBV5-5 to TRBJ2-7; D unclear. The germline V gene has CDR1 SGHKS and CDR2 YYEKEE (reference sequence). The CDR3 contains 13 residues. Trimming took off 3 bases at V and 2 bases at J, with 9 bases between the two ends. This CDR3 is CASSSPYTYEQYF. The DNA for the CDR3 is TGTGCCAGCAGCTCCCCGTATACCTACGAGCAGTACTTC.

The J gene is TRBJ2-3, the V gene TRBV13; TRBD2 matches at 12 bases. V shed 4 bases, J shed 3 bases, and the junction held 8 bases outside the gene matches. The germline gives CDR1 PRHDT, CDR2 FYEKMQ (reference sequence). The CDR3 loop spans 17 amino acids. The CDR3 coding sequence is TGTGCCAGCAGCTCAAACTCCGGGACTAGCGGGACAGATACGCAGTATTTT. Translated, it gives CASSSNSGTSGTDTQYF.

V is TRBV11-2 and J is TRBJ2-7, with D maybe TRBD1 (6 bases). CDR1 SGHAT and CDR2 FQNNGV come from the germline V gene. The CDR3 totals 14 residues. Trimming shortened V by 1 base and J by 0 bases, and 7 bases separated the two germline ends. The CDR3 DNA is TGTGCCAGCAGCTTAGGGGACATCTCCTACGAGCAGTACTTC. Protein product: CASSLGDISYEQYF.

The chain recombines TRBV19 with TRBJ2-6; 11 nucleotides match TRBD2. This CDR3 has 18 residues. Trimming at V came to 5 bases and at J to 0 bases, leaving 6 bases not matched to a gene. CDR1 and CDR2 from the germline V gene are LNHDA and SQIVND (reference sequence). DNA for the CDR3: TGTGCCAGTAGTCCGGGACTAGCGGACGCCTCTGGGGCCAACGTCCTGACTTTC. Amino acids: CASSPGLADASGANVLTF. The full variable domain, in which reference TRBV19 and TRBJ2-6 provide the parts outside the CDR3, is DGGITQSPKYLFRKEGQNVTLSCEQNLNHDAMYWYRQDPGQGLRLIYYSQIVNDFQKGDIAEGYSVSREKKESFPLTVTSAQKNPTAFYLCASSPGLADASGANVLTFGAGSRLTVL.